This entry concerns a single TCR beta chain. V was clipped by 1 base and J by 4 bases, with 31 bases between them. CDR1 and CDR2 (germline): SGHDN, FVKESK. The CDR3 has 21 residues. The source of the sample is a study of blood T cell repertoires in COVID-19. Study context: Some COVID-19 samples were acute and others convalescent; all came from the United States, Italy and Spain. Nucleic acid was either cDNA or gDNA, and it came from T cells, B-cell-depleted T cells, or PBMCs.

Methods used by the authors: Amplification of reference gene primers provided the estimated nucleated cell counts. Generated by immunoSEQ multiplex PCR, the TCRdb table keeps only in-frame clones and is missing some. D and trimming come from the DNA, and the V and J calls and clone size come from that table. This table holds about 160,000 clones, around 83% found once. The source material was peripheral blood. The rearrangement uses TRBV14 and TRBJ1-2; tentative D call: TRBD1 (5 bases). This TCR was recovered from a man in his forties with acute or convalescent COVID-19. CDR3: CASSQGLVGAGRAARGYGYTF. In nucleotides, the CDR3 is TGTGCCAGCAGCCAAGGTCTCGTCGGCGCAGGGAGGGCCGCTAGGGGCTATGGCTACACCTTC. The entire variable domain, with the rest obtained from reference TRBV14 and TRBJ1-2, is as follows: EAGVTQFPSHSVIEKGQTVTLRCDPISGHDNLYWYRRVMGKEIKFLLHFVKESKQDESGMPNNRFLAERTGGTYSTLKVQPAELEDSGVYFCASSQGLVGAGRAARGYGYTFGSGTRLTVV.